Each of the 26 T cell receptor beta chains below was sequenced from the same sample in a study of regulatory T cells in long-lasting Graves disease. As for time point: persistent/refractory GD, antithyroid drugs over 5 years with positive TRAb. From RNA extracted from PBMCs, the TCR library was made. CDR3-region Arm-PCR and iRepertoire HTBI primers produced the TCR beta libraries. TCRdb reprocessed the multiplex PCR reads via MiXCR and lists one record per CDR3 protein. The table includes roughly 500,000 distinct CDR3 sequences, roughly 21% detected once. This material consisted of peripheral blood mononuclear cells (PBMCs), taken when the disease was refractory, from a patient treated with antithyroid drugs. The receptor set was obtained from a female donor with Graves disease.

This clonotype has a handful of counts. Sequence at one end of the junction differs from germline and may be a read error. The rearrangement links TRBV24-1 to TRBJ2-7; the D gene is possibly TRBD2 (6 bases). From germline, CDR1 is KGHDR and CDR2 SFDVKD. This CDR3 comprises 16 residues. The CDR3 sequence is CATSDAGTEASYGQYF. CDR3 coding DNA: TGTGCCACCAGTGACGCCGGGACTGAGGCTTCCTACGGGCAGTACTTC.

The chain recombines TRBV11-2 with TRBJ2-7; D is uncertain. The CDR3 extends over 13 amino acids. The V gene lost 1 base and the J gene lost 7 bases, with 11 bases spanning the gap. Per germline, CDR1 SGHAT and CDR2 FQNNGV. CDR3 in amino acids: CASSLGSVSEQYF. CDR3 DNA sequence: TGTGCCAGCAGCTTAGGGTCGGTCAGTGAGCAGTACTTC.

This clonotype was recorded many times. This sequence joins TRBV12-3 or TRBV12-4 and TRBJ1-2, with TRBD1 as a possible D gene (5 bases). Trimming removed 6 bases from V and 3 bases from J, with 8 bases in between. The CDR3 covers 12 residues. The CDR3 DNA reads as TGTGCCAGCAGCGAGACAGACTATGGCTACACCTTC. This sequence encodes CASSETDYGYTF.

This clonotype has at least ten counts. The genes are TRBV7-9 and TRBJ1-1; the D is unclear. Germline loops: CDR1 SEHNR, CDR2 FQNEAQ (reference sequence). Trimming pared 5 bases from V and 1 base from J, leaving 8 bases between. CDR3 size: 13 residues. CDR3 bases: TGTGCCAGCAGCATGGTAAGGAACACTGAAGCTTTCTTT. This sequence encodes CASSMVRNTEAFF.

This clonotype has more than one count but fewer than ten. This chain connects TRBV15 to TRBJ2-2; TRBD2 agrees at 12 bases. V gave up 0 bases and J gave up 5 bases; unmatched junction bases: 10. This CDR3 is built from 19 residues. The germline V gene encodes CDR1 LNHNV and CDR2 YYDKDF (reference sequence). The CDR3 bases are TGTGCCACCAGCAGAGATGTGCTAGCGGGAGGGCCGGTAACCGGGGAGCTGTTTTTT. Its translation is CATSRDVLAGGPVTGELFF.

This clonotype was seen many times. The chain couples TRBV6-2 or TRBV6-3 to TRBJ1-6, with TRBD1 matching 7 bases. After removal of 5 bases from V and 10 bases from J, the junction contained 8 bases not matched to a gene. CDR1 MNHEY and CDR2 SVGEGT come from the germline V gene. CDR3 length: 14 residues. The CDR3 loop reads CASSVGTVKSPLHF. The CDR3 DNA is TGTGCCAGCAGTGTCGGGACAGTAAAATCACCCCTCCACTTT.

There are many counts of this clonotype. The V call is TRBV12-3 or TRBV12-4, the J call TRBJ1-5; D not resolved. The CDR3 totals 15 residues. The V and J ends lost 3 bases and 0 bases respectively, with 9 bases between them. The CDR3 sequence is CASSLGTVSNQPQHF. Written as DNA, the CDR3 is TGTGCCAGCAGTTTGGGTACAGTTAGCAATCAGCCCCAGCATTTT.

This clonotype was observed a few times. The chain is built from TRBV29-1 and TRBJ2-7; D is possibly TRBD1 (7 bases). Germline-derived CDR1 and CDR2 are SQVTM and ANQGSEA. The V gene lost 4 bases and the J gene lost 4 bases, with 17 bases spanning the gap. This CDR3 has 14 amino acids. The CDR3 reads CSVAEGGRGYEQYF. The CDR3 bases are TGCAGCGTTGCAGAGGGAGGCAGGGGGTACGAGCAGTACTTC.

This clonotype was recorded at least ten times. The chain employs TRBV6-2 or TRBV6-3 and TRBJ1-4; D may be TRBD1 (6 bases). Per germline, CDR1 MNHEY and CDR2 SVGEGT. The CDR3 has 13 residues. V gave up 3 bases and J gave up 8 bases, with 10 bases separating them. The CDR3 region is CASSYSQGEKLFF. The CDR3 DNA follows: TGTGCCAGCAGTTATTCGCAGGGGGAAAAACTGTTTTTT.

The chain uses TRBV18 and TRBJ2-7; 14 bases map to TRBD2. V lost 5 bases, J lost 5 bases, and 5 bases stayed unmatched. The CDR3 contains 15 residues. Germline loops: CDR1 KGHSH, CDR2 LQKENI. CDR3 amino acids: CASSEPGLAGDEQYF. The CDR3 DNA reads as TGTGCCAGCTCAGAACCGGGACTAGCGGGAGACGAGCAGTACTTC.

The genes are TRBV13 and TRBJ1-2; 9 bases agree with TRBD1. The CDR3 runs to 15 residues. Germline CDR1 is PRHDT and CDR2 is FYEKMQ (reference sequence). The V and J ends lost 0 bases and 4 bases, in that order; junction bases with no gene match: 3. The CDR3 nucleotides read TGTGCCAGCAGCTTAGGGGGACAGGGATTCTATGGCTACACCTTC. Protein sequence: CASSLGGQGFYGYTF.

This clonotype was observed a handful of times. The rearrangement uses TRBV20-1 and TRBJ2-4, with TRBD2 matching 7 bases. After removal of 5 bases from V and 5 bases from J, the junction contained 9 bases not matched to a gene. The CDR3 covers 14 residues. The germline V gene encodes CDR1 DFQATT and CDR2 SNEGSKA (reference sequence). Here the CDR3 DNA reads TGCAGTGCTTTAAATTTTCGGGGGGAAAACATTCAGTACTTC. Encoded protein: CSALNFRGENIQYF.

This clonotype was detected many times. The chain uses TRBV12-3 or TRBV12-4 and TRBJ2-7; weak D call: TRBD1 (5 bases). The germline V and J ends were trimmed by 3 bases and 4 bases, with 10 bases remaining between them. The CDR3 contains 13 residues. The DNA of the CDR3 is TGTGCCAGCAGTTTTATGACAGCTTACGAGCAGTACTTC. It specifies CASSFMTAYEQYF.

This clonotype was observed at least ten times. CDR3 in amino acids: CASSSPDRGTNYGYTF. Here the CDR3 DNA reads TGCGCCAGCAGCTCTCCCGACAGGGGGACTAACTATGGCTACACCTTC. The chain uses TRBV5-1 and TRBJ1-2; 9 nucleotides agree with TRBD1. CDR1 and CDR2 (germline): SGHRS, YFSETQ. The V gene end was trimmed by 3 bases and the J gene end by 0 bases; junction bases not matched to a gene: 6. The CDR3 sequence is 16 residues long.

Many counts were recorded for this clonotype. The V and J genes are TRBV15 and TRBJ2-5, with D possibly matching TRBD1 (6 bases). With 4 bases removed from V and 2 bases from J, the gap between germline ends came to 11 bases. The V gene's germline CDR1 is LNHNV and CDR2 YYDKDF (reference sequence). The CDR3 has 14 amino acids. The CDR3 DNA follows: TGTGCCACCAGCAACCAGGGGAATCAAGAGACCCAGTACTTC. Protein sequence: CATSNQGNQETQYF.

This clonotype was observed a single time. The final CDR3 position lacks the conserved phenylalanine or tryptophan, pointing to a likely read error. This CDR3 reads CASRRAELYGYTY. CDR3 coding DNA: TGCGCCAGCAGACGGGCTGAACTCTATGGCTACACCTAC. The chain carries TRBV5-1 and TRBJ1-2; D uncertain. Trimming took off 5 bases at V and 4 bases at J, with 12 bases between the two ends. There are 13 residues in the CDR3. Germline lookup yields CDR1 SGHRS and CDR2 YFSETQ.

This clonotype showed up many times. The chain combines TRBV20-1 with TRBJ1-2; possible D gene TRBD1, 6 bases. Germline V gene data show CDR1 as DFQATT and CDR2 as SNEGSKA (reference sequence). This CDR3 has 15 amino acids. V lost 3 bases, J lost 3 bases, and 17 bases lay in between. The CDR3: CSASLSGEWDYGYTF. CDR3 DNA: TGCAGTGCTAGTCTGTCAGGGGAATGGGACTATGGCTACACCTTC.

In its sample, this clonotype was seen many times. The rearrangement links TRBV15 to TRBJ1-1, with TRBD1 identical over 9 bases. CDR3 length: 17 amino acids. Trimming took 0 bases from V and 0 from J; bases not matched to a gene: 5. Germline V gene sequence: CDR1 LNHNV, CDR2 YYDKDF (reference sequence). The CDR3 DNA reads TGTGCCACCAGCAGAGATGAGGGACAGGGAGTGAACACTGAAGCTTTCTTT. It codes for CATSRDEGQGVNTEAFF.

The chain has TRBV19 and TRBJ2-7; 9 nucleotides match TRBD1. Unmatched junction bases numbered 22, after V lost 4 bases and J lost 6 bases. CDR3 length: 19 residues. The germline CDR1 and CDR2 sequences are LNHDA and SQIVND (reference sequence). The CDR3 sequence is CASSRSTPQRDRDSCEQYF. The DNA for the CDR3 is TGTGCCAGTAGTAGGTCGACCCCACAAAGGGACAGGGACTCGTGCGAGCAGTACTTC.

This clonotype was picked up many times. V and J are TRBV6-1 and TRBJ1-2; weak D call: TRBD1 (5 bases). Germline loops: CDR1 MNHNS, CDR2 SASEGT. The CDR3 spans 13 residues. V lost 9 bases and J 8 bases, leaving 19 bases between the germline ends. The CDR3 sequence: CASRTSIATGYTF. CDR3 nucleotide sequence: TGTGCCAGTCGGACATCCATCGCAACGGGCTACACCTTC.

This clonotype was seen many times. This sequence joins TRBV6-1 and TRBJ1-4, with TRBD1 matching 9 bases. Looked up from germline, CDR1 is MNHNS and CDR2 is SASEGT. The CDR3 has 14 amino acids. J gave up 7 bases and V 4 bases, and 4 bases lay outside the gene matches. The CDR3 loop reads CASSATGGSEKLFF. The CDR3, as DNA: TGTGCCAGCAGTGCGACAGGGGGTAGTGAAAAACTGTTTTTT.

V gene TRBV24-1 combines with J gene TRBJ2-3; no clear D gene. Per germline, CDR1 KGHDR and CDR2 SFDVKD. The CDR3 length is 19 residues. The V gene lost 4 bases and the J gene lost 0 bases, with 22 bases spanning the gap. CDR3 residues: CATSDPRDRVISSTDTQYF. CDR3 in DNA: TGTGCCACCAGTGACCCCCGAGACCGGGTCATTAGTAGCACAGATACGCAGTATTTT.

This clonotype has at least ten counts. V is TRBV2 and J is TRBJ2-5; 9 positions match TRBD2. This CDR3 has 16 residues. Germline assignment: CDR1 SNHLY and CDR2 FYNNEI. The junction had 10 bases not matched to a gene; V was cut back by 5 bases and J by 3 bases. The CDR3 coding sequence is TGTGCCAGCAGTCCCCGGGAAGCGGGGGGTAAAGAGACCCAGTACTTC. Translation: CASSPREAGGKETQYF.

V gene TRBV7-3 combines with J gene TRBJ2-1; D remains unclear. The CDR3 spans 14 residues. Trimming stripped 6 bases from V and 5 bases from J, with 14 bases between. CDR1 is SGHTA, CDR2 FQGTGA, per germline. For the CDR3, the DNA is TGTGCCAGCAGTCCCAGCGACGGACACAATGAGCAGTTCTTC. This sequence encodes CASSPSDGHNEQFF.

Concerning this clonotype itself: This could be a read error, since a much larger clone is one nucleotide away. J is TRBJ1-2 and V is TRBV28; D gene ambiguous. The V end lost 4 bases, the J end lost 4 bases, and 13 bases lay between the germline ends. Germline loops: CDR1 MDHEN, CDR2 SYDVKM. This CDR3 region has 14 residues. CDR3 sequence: CASSSGEDFYGYTF. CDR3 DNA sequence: TGTGCCAGCAGTTCTGGGGAGGACTTCTATGGCTACACCTTC.

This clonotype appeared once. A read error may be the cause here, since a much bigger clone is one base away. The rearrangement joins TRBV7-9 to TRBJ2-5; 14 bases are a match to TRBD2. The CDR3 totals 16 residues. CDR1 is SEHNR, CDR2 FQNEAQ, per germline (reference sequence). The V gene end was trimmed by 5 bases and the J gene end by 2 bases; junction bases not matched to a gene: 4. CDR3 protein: CASSPGTSGSQETQYF. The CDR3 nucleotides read TGTGCCAGCAGCCCAGGGACTAGCGGGAGTCAAGAGACCCAGTACTTC.